This TCR beta chain appears in the sequencing data of a study of monozygotic twins with inflammatory bowel disease. Germline values: CDR1 KGHSH, CDR2 LQKENI. CDR3 length: 17 amino acids. Incorporation of UMIs carrying a 6-nucleotide sample barcode was performed by template switching. Following a re-call of the 5' RACE reads, TCRdb has one entry per CDR3 protein and lacks DNA. Its listing shows around 410,000 distinct CDR3 sequences. Donors gave 2.5 ml of blood apiece. The chain uses TRBV18 and TRBJ2-2; TCRdb picks TRBD1, but there is no DNA to check that call. The TCR originated in a human donor with ulcerative colitis or Crohn's disease, or a healthy co-twin of an affected twin (not recorded which). Material for sequencing was blood. The CDR3: CASSAGTGGPNTGELFF.